These 26 T cell receptor beta chains share one sample of origin, sequenced in a study of blood T cell repertoires in COVID-19. The data were produced by immunoSEQ multiplex PCR, yet TCRdb's version contains in-frame clones alone and is incomplete. The profile shows fewer than 250,000 clones, roughly 82% of them singletons. The specimen was peripheral blood. These receptors were taken from a woman in her seventies with acute or convalescent COVID-19.

V and J are TRBV6-5 and TRBJ2-7; 8 bases map to TRBD1. Trimming cost V 4 bases and J 11 bases; bases outside gene matches: 10. CDR3 length: 13 amino acids. Germline V gives CDR1 MNHEY, CDR2 SVGAGI. In DNA form, the CDR3 reads TGTGCCAGCAGTTCTCCCGGGACAGGTCCGGAGTACTTC. Protein: CASSSPGTGPEYF.

The chain is built from TRBV3-1 (or the pseudogene TRBV3-2) and TRBJ1-3; D not resolved. V was pared by 1 base and J by 4 bases, with 14 bases between. CDR3 size: 16 residues. Per the germline V gene, CDR1 is LGHDT and CDR2 is YNNKEL (reference sequence). The CDR3 sequence is CASSQVTGSSGNTIYF. CDR3 sequence (DNA): TGTGCCAGCAGCCAAGTTACGGGTTCATCCGGAAACACCATATATTTT.

Comment on this clone: The identical CDR3 is also encoded by other nucleotide sequences in the sample. This CDR3 reads CASSYSTGAYGYTF. The CDR3 coding sequence is TGTGCCAGCAGTTACTCAACAGGAGCCTATGGCTACACCTTC. This rearrangement joins TRBV6-5 to TRBJ1-2, with D perhaps TRBD1 (5 bases). V dropped 0 bases and J dropped 4 bases, with 9 bases sitting between them. There are 14 residues in the CDR3. CDR1 is MNHEY, CDR2 SVGAGI, per germline.

The chain is built from TRBV6-1 and TRBJ2-7; the D gene is possibly TRBD1 (6 bases). CDR1 is MNHNS and CDR2 is SASEGT in the germline V gene. Deletions cut 4 bases from V and 0 bases from J, with 19 bases between. The CDR3 length is 17 residues. The CDR3 DNA reads as TGTGCCAGCAGTGCGAATGGGGGCGGTGTCCTCTCCTACGAGCAGTACTTC. Its translation is CASSANGGGVLSYEQYF.

The rearrangement uses TRBV6-2 or TRBV6-3 and TRBJ1-1, with D perhaps matching TRBD1 (5 bases). Germline V gene lookup returns CDR1 MNHEY and CDR2 SVGEGT. Trimming removed 2 bases at V and 3 bases at J, with 16 bases between. This CDR3 has 16 amino acids. The CDR3 DNA reads as TGTGCCAGCAGTTACCCCTCGGGAGGGGTGGACACTGAAGCTTTCTTT. It codes for CASSYPSGGVDTEAFF.

The genes are TRBV11-2 and TRBJ1-2, with a tentative D call TRBD1 (6 bases). The V end lost 2 bases, the J end lost 4 bases, and 14 bases lay between the germline ends. There are 15 residues in the CDR3. Germline V CDR1 and CDR2: SGHAT, FQNNGV. For the CDR3, the DNA is TGTGCCAGCAGCTTATACGGGGGGCTCGGCTATGGCTACACCTTC. As protein: CASSLYGGLGYGYTF.

The chain carries TRBV4-1 and TRBJ1-1, with D uncertain. V was shortened by 1 base and J by 10 bases, with 19 bases between the two germline ends. The CDR3 loop spans 15 amino acids. CDR1 and CDR2 from the germline V gene are MGHRA and YSYEKL. CDR3 protein: CASSQATGVPRGAFF. The DNA for the CDR3 is TGCGCCAGCAGCCAAGCAACGGGCGTCCCGCGGGGAGCTTTCTTT.

The J gene is TRBJ1-1, the V gene TRBV6-5; possible D gene TRBD1, 5 bases. The CDR3 is made up of 13 amino acids. Germline V lookup: CDR1 MNHEY, CDR2 SVGAGI. Trimming took 6 bases from V and 8 from J, leaving 16 bases between them. In nucleotides, the CDR3 is TGTGCCAGCAGCCCACCGGGGGTGGAAGAAGCTTTCTTT. Protein sequence: CASSPPGVEEAFF.

This sequence joins TRBV29-1 and TRBJ2-3; 11 bases line up with TRBD2. V was pared by 5 bases and J by 3 bases, with 7 bases of the junction left unmatched. CDR3 length: 15 residues. From germline, CDR1 is SQVTM and CDR2 ANQGSEA. The DNA for the CDR3 is TGCAGCGTTCAAAGTAGCGGGGGGGGGACAGATACGCAGTATTTT. It encodes CSVQSSGGGTDTQYF.

This clone was observed a single time. CDR3 bases: TGTGCCAGCAGCCAAGATGGGGGACTTTGGTATGGCTACACCTTC. Translating gives CASSQDGGLWYGYTF. The V gene is TRBV3-1 (or the pseudogene TRBV3-2), the J gene TRBJ1-2, with D perhaps TRBD1 (5 bases). The CDR3 consists of 15 residues. Germline CDR1 LGHDT, CDR2 YNNKEL (reference sequence). V was clipped by 0 bases and J by 5 bases, with 13 bases between them.

This clone was observed a single time. This rearrangement joins TRBV30 to TRBJ1-1, with TRBD1 identical over 8 bases. J was trimmed by 4 bases and V by 3 bases; bases with no gene match: 4. CDR3 size: 13 residues. Germline V gene lookup returns CDR1 GTSNPN and CDR2 SVGIG (reference sequence). CDR3 nucleotide sequence: TGTGCCTGGAGAAATACAGGGGGCACTGAAGCTTTCTTT. It translates to CAWRNTGGTEAFF.

This clone was seen a handful of times. For the CDR3, the DNA is TGTGCCAGCAGCCGGGACAACTTTAGCAGGGCTGGAAACACCATATATTTT. Translating it yields CASSRDNFSRAGNTIYF. This sequence joins TRBV2 and TRBJ1-3, with a possible D match to TRBD1 (6 bases). The V end lost 6 bases, the J end lost 2 bases, and 20 bases lay between the germline ends. The CDR3 extends over 17 amino acids. Germline V lookup: CDR1 SNHLY, CDR2 FYNNEI.

This chain uses TRBV6-6 with TRBJ2-2, with 9 bases aligning to TRBD1. Germline V gene lookup returns CDR1 MNHNY and CDR2 SVGAGI (reference sequence). This CDR3 region has 15 residues. V was clipped by 9 bases and J by 4 bases; unmatched bases: 9. The CDR3 DNA is TGTGCCAGTCACAGGGGGCTCGGAGGCACCGGGGAGCTGTTTTTT. Encoded protein: CASHRGLGGTGELFF.

This clone was counted once. The chain recombines TRBV7-9 with TRBJ1-2; possibly TRBD1 for D (6 bases). The germline gives CDR1 SEHNR, CDR2 FQNEAQ (reference sequence). V lost 5 bases to trimming and J lost 4 bases, with 20 bases between them. The CDR3 totals 16 residues. In DNA, the CDR3 is TGTGCCAGCAGCCCCTCCTACAGGGTTAATAGCTATGGCTACACCTTC. Amino acid sequence: CASSPSYRVNSYGYTF.

The V and J genes are TRBV18 and TRBJ2-7; perhaps TRBD1 as D (6 bases). Germline values: CDR1 KGHSH, CDR2 LQKENI. CDR3 length equals 14 residues. Trimming cost V 3 bases and J 3 bases, with 12 bases left between them. The CDR3 loop is CASSPGQSNYEQYF. In nucleotides, the CDR3 is TGTGCCAGCTCACCCGGACAGAGTAACTACGAGCAGTACTTC.

V usage is TRBV9 and J usage is TRBJ1-1; D ambiguous. The CDR3 runs to 15 residues. The V and J ends lost 0 bases and 1 base respectively, with 10 bases between them. The germline V gene encodes CDR1 SGDLS and CDR2 YYNGEE. CDR3 loop: CASSVAPVQNTEAFF. CDR3 DNA: TGTGCCAGCAGCGTAGCCCCAGTCCAGAACACTGAAGCTTTCTTT.

This chain joins TRBV5-1 and TRBJ2-5; 10 positions agree with TRBD2. There are 15 residues in the CDR3. The junction had 6 bases not matched to a gene; V was cut back by 4 bases and J by 3 bases. Per germline, CDR1 SGHRS and CDR2 YFSETQ. CDR3 nucleotide sequence: TGCGCCAGCAGCCTCAGCGGGGGGGCCGAAGAGACCCAGTACTTC. Its protein is CASSLSGGAEETQYF.

This clone turned up a few times. The V call is TRBV19, the J call TRBJ1-6, with unresolved D. Germline V gene lookup returns CDR1 LNHDA and CDR2 SQIVND (reference sequence). The CDR3 loop spans 14 amino acids. With 3 bases removed from V and 9 bases from J, the gap between germline ends came to 12 bases. In DNA form, the CDR3 reads TGTGCCAGTAGTATGAGGCAGCAGTTTTCACCCCTCCACTTT. This codes for CASSMRQQFSPLHF.

The V and J genes are TRBV7-2 and TRBJ2-2, with D possibly TRBD1 on 6 matching bases. CDR3 length: 14 amino acids. V lost 1 base to trimming and J lost 7 bases, with 10 bases between them. Germline V lookup: CDR1 SGHTA, CDR2 FQGNSA. The CDR3 is CASSLVRGNGELFF. The CDR3 bases are TGTGCCAGCAGCTTAGTCAGGGGCAACGGGGAGCTGTTTTTT.

This clone was detected only a few times. V gene TRBV4-3 combines with J gene TRBJ1-1; D might be TRBD1 (5 bases). The V gene lost 4 bases and the J gene lost 3 bases, with 12 bases spanning the gap. This CDR3 has 14 amino acids. The germline V gene encodes CDR1 LGHNA and CDR2 YSLEER. CDR3 sequence reads: CASSLRAGYTEAFF. The CDR3 DNA reads TGCGCCAGCAGCCTTCGGGCAGGGTACACTGAAGCTTTCTTT.

This chain joins TRBV6-5 and TRBJ1-1; 10 bases agree with TRBD1. This CDR3 has 15 residues. Germline-derived CDR1 and CDR2 are MNHEY and SVGAGI. Trimming removed 6 bases from V and 4 bases from J; junction bases left unmatched: 8. The CDR3 spells CASRRQGATSTEAFF. Written as DNA, the CDR3 is TGTGCCAGCAGAAGACAGGGGGCAACAAGCACTGAAGCTTTCTTT.

J is TRBJ1-2 and V is TRBV28; weak D call: TRBD1 (5 bases). The length of the CDR3 is 16 residues. CDR1 MDHEN and CDR2 SYDVKM come from the germline V gene. The ends were cut back, 3 bases at V and 3 bases at J, with 17 bases in the middle. The CDR3 coding sequence is TGTGCCAGCAGTTTCCAATACGGGGGAGGGGACTATGGCTACACCTTC. This translates into CASSFQYGGGDYGYTF.

The V call is TRBV11-2, the J call TRBJ1-2, with TRBD1 matching 9 bases. The CDR3 contains 16 residues. Germline V gene lookup returns CDR1 SGHAT and CDR2 FQNNGV. Losses at the gene ends were 5 bases for V and 5 bases for J; bases not matched to a gene: 12. This chain's CDR3 is CASSPIGPTGGYGYTF. The CDR3, as DNA: TGTGCCAGCAGCCCAATAGGCCCGACAGGGGGTTATGGCTACACCTTC.

The CDR3 here is CASSSILFGETQYF. The CDR3 coding sequence is TGTGCCAGCAGTTCCATTCTCTTCGGAGAGACCCAGTACTTC. The chain joins TRBV27 to TRBJ2-5, with D hard to call. The germline V gene encodes CDR1 MNHEY and CDR2 SMNVEV (reference sequence). V was cut by 4 bases and J by 4 bases, with 13 bases left in between. This CDR3 comprises 14 residues.

The chain joins TRBV3-1 (or the pseudogene TRBV3-2) to TRBJ1-1; no clear D. V was shortened by 4 bases and J by 4 bases, with 13 bases between the two germline ends. The CDR3 covers 14 residues. Per germline, CDR1 LGHDT and CDR2 YNNKEL (reference sequence). CDR3 residues: CASSPIDSFTEAFF. The DNA of the CDR3 is TGTGCCAGCAGCCCCATCGACTCCTTCACTGAAGCTTTCTTT.

V and J are TRBV4-2 and TRBJ2-3, with D hard to call. Per germline, CDR1 LGHNA and CDR2 YNFKEQ. The CDR3 runs 13 residues. V was clipped by 2 bases and J by 6 bases, with 9 bases between them. The CDR3 loop is CASSQPPGDTQYF. CDR3 nucleotides: TGTGCCAGCAGCCAACCCCCCGGTGATACGCAGTATTTT.